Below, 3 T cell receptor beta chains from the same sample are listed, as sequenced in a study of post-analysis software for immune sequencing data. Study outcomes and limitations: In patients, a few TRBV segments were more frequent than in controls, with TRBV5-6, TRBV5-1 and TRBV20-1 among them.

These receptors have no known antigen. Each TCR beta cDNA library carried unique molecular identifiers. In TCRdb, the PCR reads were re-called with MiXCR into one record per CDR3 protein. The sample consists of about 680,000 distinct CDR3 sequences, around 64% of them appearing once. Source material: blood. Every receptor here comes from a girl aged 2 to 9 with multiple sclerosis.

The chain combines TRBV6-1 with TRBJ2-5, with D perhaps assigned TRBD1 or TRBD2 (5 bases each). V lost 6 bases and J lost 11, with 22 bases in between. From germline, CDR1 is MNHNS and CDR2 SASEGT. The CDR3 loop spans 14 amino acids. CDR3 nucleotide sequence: TGTGCCAGCAGCCCGGAAGGTAACCCCAGGGAGCAGTACTTC. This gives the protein CASSPEGNPREQYF.

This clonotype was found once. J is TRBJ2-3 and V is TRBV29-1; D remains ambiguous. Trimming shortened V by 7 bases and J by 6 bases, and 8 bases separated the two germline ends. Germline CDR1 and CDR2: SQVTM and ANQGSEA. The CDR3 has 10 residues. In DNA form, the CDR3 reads TGCAGCGCCTATGAGGATACGCAGTATTTT. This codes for CSAYEDTQYF.

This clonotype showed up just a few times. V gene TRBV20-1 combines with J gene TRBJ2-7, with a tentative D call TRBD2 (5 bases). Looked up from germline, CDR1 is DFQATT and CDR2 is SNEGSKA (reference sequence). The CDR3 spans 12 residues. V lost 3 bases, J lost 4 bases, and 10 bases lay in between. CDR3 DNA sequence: TGCAGTGCTAGCGGACTGAGATACGAGCAGTACTTC. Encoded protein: CSASGLRYEQYF.